Presented here are 8 T cell receptor beta chains from one specimen sequenced in a study of shared clonotypes between healthy human individuals. The assay was immunoSEQ multiplex PCR, and TCRdb's table has in-frame clones only and misses some. This sample has fewer than 850,000 clones; roughly 96% occur once, and the top ten carry under 0.25%. Naive CD8 cells comprised CD45RO-negative, CCR7-positively selected cells, excluding terminally differentiated effector memory CD45RA+ cells. The specimen was naive CD8+ T cells sorted from blood. The source is a man aged 30-40 years in good health.

This chain connects TRBV6-5 to TRBJ2-7, with 8 bases fitting TRBD2. V shed 5 bases, J shed 3 bases, and the junction held 6 bases outside the gene matches. The CDR3 extends over 14 amino acids. The germline gives CDR1 MNHEY, CDR2 SVGAGI. CDR3 nucleotide sequence: TGTGCCAGCAGTCTAGCGGGTGGGTTCTACGAGCAGTACTTC. Translated, it gives CASSLAGGFYEQYF.

In the case of this clone: Other DNA sequences from this sample encode an identical CDR3 as well. V is TRBV4-1 and J is TRBJ2-1; 7 positions match TRBD2. The V gene end was trimmed by 1 base and the J gene end by 3 bases; junction bases not matched to a gene: 3. CDR1 is MGHRA and CDR2 is YSYEKL in the germline V gene. The length of the CDR3 is 15 residues. The CDR3 DNA reads TGCGCCAGCAGCCAAGCGGGCGGGAGCTACAATGAGCAGTTCTTC. It encodes CASSQAGGSYNEQFF.

The chain combines TRBV10-2 with TRBJ2-1, with D perhaps TRBD1 or TRBD2 (5 bases each). V lost 4 bases and J 1 base, leaving 17 bases between the germline ends. The CDR3 loop spans 17 amino acids. CDR1 is WSHSY, CDR2 SAAADI, per germline. The CDR3 coding sequence is TGCGCCAGCAGTGTTTTAGGTGGGACCGTATCCTACAATGAGCAGTTCTTC. Residues: CASSVLGGTVSYNEQFF.

This chain links TRBV15 with TRBJ2-1; TRBD1 matches at 7 bases. The germline gives CDR1 LNHNV, CDR2 YYDKDF (reference sequence). V shed 5 bases and J 14 bases; nucleotides not matched to a gene: 9. The length of the CDR3 is 12 residues. CDR3 bases: TGTGCCACCAGCGCAGCCGGGACAGCCGAGTTCTTC. It codes for CATSAAGTAEFF.

This clone was found once. V and J are TRBV4-1 and TRBJ2-7, with a tentative D call TRBD1 (6 bases). CDR1 and CDR2 (germline): MGHRA, YSYEKL. This CDR3 comprises 16 residues. Trimming stripped 1 base from V and 4 bases from J, with 17 bases between. Written as DNA, the CDR3 is TGCGCCAGCAGCCAAGTTGCGACAGGCGAAGGGTACGAGCAGTACTTC. Encoded protein: CASSQVATGEGYEQYF.

The J gene is TRBJ1-3, the V gene TRBV10-3; no firm D call. Trimming stripped 3 bases from V and 0 bases from J, with 9 bases between. CDR1 is ENHRY and CDR2 is SYGVKD in the germline V gene. CDR3 length: 15 amino acids. DNA of the CDR3: TGTGCCATCAGTGACGGAACTAACTCTGGAAACACCATATATTTT. It yields the protein CAISDGTNSGNTIYF.

This clone was recorded once. Other DNA sequences within the sample encode an identical CDR3. The rearrangement uses TRBV5-6 and TRBJ2-1; unclear D gene. The CDR3 is 12 amino acids. Deletions cut 4 bases from V and 5 bases from J, with 7 bases between. The germline V gene encodes CDR1 SGHDT and CDR2 YYEEEE. Here the CDR3 reads CASSLGNNEQFF. Here the CDR3 DNA reads TGTGCCAGCAGCCTTGGGAACAATGAGCAGTTCTTC.

CDR3 amino acids: CASSIGVTEAFF. CDR3 DNA sequence: TGTGCCAGTAGTATAGGGGTCACTGAAGCTTTCTTT. The chain joins TRBV19 to TRBJ1-1, with D hard to call. In germline, CDR1 is LNHDA, CDR2 SQIVND (reference sequence). The CDR3 is made up of 12 amino acids. The germline V and J ends were trimmed by 1 base and 4 bases, with 4 bases remaining between them.